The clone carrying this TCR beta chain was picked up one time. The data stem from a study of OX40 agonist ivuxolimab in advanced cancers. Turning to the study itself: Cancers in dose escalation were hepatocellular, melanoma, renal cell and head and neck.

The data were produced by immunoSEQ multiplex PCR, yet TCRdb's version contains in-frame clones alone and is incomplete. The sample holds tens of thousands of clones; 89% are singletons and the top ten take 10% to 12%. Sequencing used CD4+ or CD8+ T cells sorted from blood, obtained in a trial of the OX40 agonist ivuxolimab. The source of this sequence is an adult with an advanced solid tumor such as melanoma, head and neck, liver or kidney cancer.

The CDR3 region is CASSRSAVSYEQYF. The CDR3 nucleotides are TGTGCCAGCAGCCGAAGCGCGGTGTCCTACGAGCAGTACTTC. This chain links TRBV6-1 with TRBJ2-7; D gene ambiguous. The CDR3 sequence is 14 residues long. Germline values: CDR1 MNHNS, CDR2 SASEGT. The V end lost 6 bases, the J end lost 1 base, and 13 bases lay between the germline ends.